The 3 T cell receptor beta chains given below trace back to one sample, sequenced in a study of a mutant IDH1 vaccine in newly diagnosed glioma. Some clones are missing from TCRdb's copy, which holds only in-frame ones; the method was immunoSEQ multiplex PCR. The sample records tens of thousands of clones, roughly 76% being singletons. No antigen is known for these receptors. Time point indicated: week 35, safety follow-up. Vaccine doses each comprised 300 ug of mutant IDH1 20-mer peptide, with topical imiquimod. The starting material was PBMCs, obtained from a glioma patient whose treatment included an IDH1 peptide vaccine. The receptor source for this set is a man aged 50 to 60 with glioma.

This clone was counted only a few times. The chain is built from TRBV19 and TRBJ1-5, with 7 nucleotides matching TRBD1. V shed 0 bases, J shed 7 bases, and the junction held 6 bases outside the gene matches. The germline CDR1 and CDR2 sequences are LNHDA and SQIVND (reference sequence). The CDR3 is made up of 15 amino acids. The CDR3 loop is CASSIDRGIGQPQHF. In nucleotides, the CDR3 is TGTGCCAGTAGTATAGACAGGGGGATAGGACAGCCCCAGCATTTT.

This chain connects TRBV19 to TRBJ2-3; D remains ambiguous. This CDR3 is 14 amino acids long. Germline V gives CDR1 LNHDA, CDR2 SQIVND (reference sequence). The V and J ends lost 0 bases and 5 bases respectively, with 9 bases between them. CDR3 loop: CASSIDHAQDTQYF. CDR3 sequence (DNA): TGTGCCAGTAGTATAGACCACGCGCAAGATACGCAGTATTTT.

The chain combines TRBV29-1 with TRBJ2-2; D is perhaps TRBD2 (6 bases). V gave up 4 bases and J gave up 2 bases, with 11 bases separating them. Per germline, CDR1 SQVTM and CDR2 ANQGSEA. This CDR3 region has 14 residues. The CDR3, as DNA: TGCAGCGTTGTTGGCGGACTAAACACCGGGGAGCTGTTTTTT. It is translated as CSVVGGLNTGELFF.